These T cell receptor beta chains were read from a single sample in a study of T cells in Graves' hyperthyroidism and ophthalmopathy. A single record per CDR3 protein comes from TCRdb applying MiXCR to the multiplex PCR reads. The sample has some 620,000 distinct CDR3 sequences, roughly 16% seen once; the top ten hold approximately 3.9%. Sequenced input: blood. The origin of the receptors is a woman between 25 and 40 years old with Graves' hyperthyroidism. Each CDR3 is given with its conserved first and last residue. Each record gives: clone size, D gene, V gene, CDR3 length, J gene, CDR3 protein, CDR3 DNA. The D gene is left open where the match is weak. Size values are once, few and many counts, or a class for expanded clones, and some rows have none.

many	NA	TRBV7-2	15	TRBJ1-2	CASSLARRPQLGYTF	TGTGCCAGCAGCTTAGCGAGACGGCCTCAACTAGGCTACACCTTC
NA	NA	TRBV5-1	14	TRBJ2-3	CASSSGRLTDTQYF	TGTGCCAGCAGCTCAGGACGTCTCACAGATACGCAGTATTTT
NA	NA	TRBV19	15	TRBJ1-1	CASSIRELMNTEAFF	TGTGCCAGTAGTATCAGGGAGCTCATGAACACTGAAGCTTTCTTT
few	TRBD2	TRBV28	16	TRBJ2-1	CASSSPTLAGVNEQFF	TGTGCCAGCAGTAGCCCGACTCTAGCGGGAGTAAATGAGCAGTTCTTC
many	NA	TRBV7-2	14	TRBJ2-7	CASSFPPRIYEQYF	TGTGCCAGCAGCTTCCCGCCACGGATCTACGAGCAGTACTTC
many	TRBD2	TRBV12-3/TRBV12-4	15	TRBJ2-5	CASSLDSGSLATQYF	TGTGCCAGCAGTTTAGACAGCGGGAGCTTGGCGACCCAGTACTTC
many	TRBD2	TRBV7-9	16	TRBJ2-3	CASSPGLAGVADTQYF	TGTGCCAGCAGCCCGGGACTAGCGGGAGTGGCAGATACGCAGTATTTT
many	NA	TRBV6-2/TRBV6-3	11	TRBJ2-7	CASSQSTGQYF	TGTGCCAGCAGTCAAAGTACAGGGCAGTACTTC
few	NA	TRBV5-1	14	TRBJ2-3	CASRSRVETDTQYF	TGCGCCAGCAGGTCGCGGGTTGAGACAGATACGCAGTATTTT
few	TRBD2	TRBV2	15	TRBJ2-7	CASSEGEGVTYEQYF	TGTGCCAGCAGTGAGGGGGAGGGAGTAACCTACGAGCAGTACTTC
many	TRBD2	TRBV7-9	15	TRBJ2-3	CASSTRWSGSGTQYF	TGTGCCAGCAGCACCCGATGGAGCGGGAGTGGTACGCAGTATTTT
NA	NA	TRBV28	14	TRBJ1-6	CASSQTGTNSPLHF	TGTGCCAGCAGCCAAACCGGGACAAATTCACCCCTCCACTTT
few	NA	TRBV27	17	TRBJ2-2	CASSFRPSSRDTGELFF	TGTGCCAGCAGTTTTCGTCCTTCTAGCCGGGACACCGGGGAGCTGTTTTTT
many	TRBD1	TRBV5-1	15	TRBJ2-7	CASSPQTGSMGEQYF	TGCGCCAGCAGCCCCCAGACAGGGTCTATGGGAGAGCAGTACTTC
few	TRBD1	TRBV5-1	14	TRBJ1-5	CASSYGTGDQPQHF	TGCGCCAGCAGCTACGGGACAGGGGACCAGCCCCAGCATTTT
many	TRBD1	TRBV28	15	TRBJ1-5	CASRYTGGIGQPQHF	TGTGCCAGCAGATACACAGGGGGCATAGGGCAGCCCCAGCATTTT
NA	NA	TRBV5-6	13	TRBJ1-1	CASSLNRDTEAFF	TGTGCCAGCAGCTTGAACAGGGACACTGAAGCTTTCTTT
few	NA	TRBV20-1	13	TRBJ2-7	CSARSQETYEQYF	TGCAGTGCTAGGAGTCAGGAGACCTACGAGCAGTACTTC
many	NA	TRBV2	16	TRBJ2-1	CASSEGGLAGMDEQFF	TGTGCCAGCAGTGAAGGCGGGCTAGCCGGGATGGATGAGCAGTTCTTC
once	TRBD1	TRBV27	13	TRBJ2-3	CASTGQFTDTQYF	TGTGCCAGCACGGGACAGTTCACAGATACGCAGTATTTT
many	NA	TRBV3-1	13	TRBJ1-4	CASSQGLDEKLFF	TGTGCCAGCAGCCAAGGCTTAGATGAAAAACTGTTTTTT
many	NA	TRBV28	14	TRBJ2-7	CASSWGQGFFEQYF	TGTGCCAGCAGTTGGGGGCAGGGGTTTTTCGAGCAGTACTTC
many	TRBD1	TRBV19	13	TRBJ1-2	CASSPDRADDYTF	TGTGCCAGTAGTCCCGACAGGGCCGATGACTACACCTTC
many	NA	TRBV7-9	14	TRBJ2-3	CASPPGQYTDTQYF	TGTGCCAGCCCGCCTGGACAGTACACAGATACGCAGTATTTT
many	TRBD2	TRBV2	14	TRBJ2-1	CASSEGLADLEQFF	TGTGCCAGCAGTGAAGGACTAGCGGACCTTGAGCAGTTCTTC
many	NA	TRBV5-1	15	TRBJ1-6	CASSLELGGNSPLHF	TGCGCCAGCAGCTTGGAACTGGGGGGAAATTCACCCCTCCACTTT
NA	NA	TRBV6-1	19	TRBJ1-6	CASSEASPGLLNYNSPLHF	TGTGCCAGCAGTGAAGCATCCCCCGGACTCCTGAACTATAATTCACCCCTCCACTTT
few	TRBD1	TRBV4-1	17	TRBJ2-3	CASSQGGDRVSPDTQYF	TGCGCCAGCAGCCAAGGGGGGGACAGGGTGTCCCCAGATACGCAGTATTTT
many	TRBD2	TRBV7-6	14	TRBJ2-1	CATTTSGSYNEQFF	TGTGCCACGACGACTAGCGGGTCTTACAATGAGCAGTTCTTC
few	TRBD1	TRBV24-1	16	TRBJ2-1	CATSDSTGVPSNEQFF	TGTGCCACCAGTGACTCGACAGGGGTACCCAGCAATGAGCAGTTCTTC
many	TRBD1	TRBV27	17	TRBJ2-7	CASSLSYGQGLSYEQYF	TGTGCCAGCAGTTTATCTTATGGACAGGGTCTCTCCTACGAGCAGTACTTC
many	TRBD1	TRBV2	13	TRBJ1-1	CASTRGGNTEAFF	TGTGCCAGCACCAGGGGGGGGAACACTGAAGCTTTCTTT
many	NA	TRBV28	13	TRBJ1-5	CASRQRTYQPQHF	TGTGCCAGCAGACAGCGGACCTATCAGCCCCAGCATTTT
few	NA	TRBV20-1	15	TRBJ2-3	CSAREGLTVTDTQYF	TGCAGTGCTAGAGAAGGACTGACGGTCACAGATACGCAGTATTTT
many	TRBD1	TRBV7-9	18	TRBJ2-3	CASRMAPTRDSLTDTQYF	TGTGCCAGCAGAATGGCCCCAACACGGGACAGCCTCACAGATACGCAGTATTTT
NA	NA	TRBV4-3	17	TRBJ2-7	CASSQDRRGGISYEQYF	TGCGCCAGCAGCCAAGATCGGAGGGGCGGAATCTCCTACGAGCAGTACTTC
few	TRBD1	TRBV28	12	TRBJ2-7	CASWDRLPEQYF	TGTGCCAGCTGGGACAGACTCCCCGAGCAGTACTTC
NA	NA	TRBV7-9	15	TRBJ2-5	CASSFRGGPEETQYF	TGTGCCAGCAGCTTCCGGGGAGGCCCGGAAGAGACCCAGTACTTC
many	NA	TRBV12-3/TRBV12-4	13	TRBJ1-1	CASSLWGAAEAFF	TGTGCCAGCAGTTTATGGGGGGCTGCTGAAGCTTTCTTT
NA	NA	TRBV6-1	14	TRBJ1-6	CASGRILYNSPLHF	TGTGCCAGTGGACGAATACTTTATAATTCACCCCTCCACTTT
many	NA	TRBV27	16	TRBJ1-5	CARDDRTRAANQPQHF	TGTGCCAGGGATGACAGGACTCGCGCCGCAAATCAGCCCCAGCATTTT
NA	NA	TRBV28	12	TRBJ1-4	CASSLGAGKLFF	TGTGCCAGCAGTCTGGGGGCGGGAAAACTGTTTTTT
NA	NA	TRBV18	16	TRBJ2-2	CASSPQRQENTGELFF	TGTGCCAGCTCACCACAAAGGCAGGAGAACACCGGGGAGCTGTTTTTT
few	TRBD2	TRBV5-5	20	TRBJ2-2	CASRPIPGLAGGAGPGELFF	TGTGCCAGCAGGCCCATCCCGGGACTAGCGGGAGGGGCAGGACCCGGGGAGCTGTTTTTT
many	NA	TRBV9	16	TRBJ1-1	CASSVGAAHLNTEAFF	TGTGCCAGCAGCGTAGGGGCAGCCCATCTGAACACTGAAGCTTTCTTT
many	NA	TRBV20-1	13	TRBJ1-5	CSAGGAANQPQHF	TGCAGTGCGGGAGGGGCTGCCAATCAGCCCCAGCATTTT
few	TRBD1	TRBV4-1	17	TRBJ2-1	CASSQGKLKGAENEQFF	TGCGCCAGCAGCCAAGGGAAATTAAAGGGGGCCGAAAATGAGCAGTTCTTC
few	NA	TRBV5-5	13	TRBJ2-5	CASSATGLETQYF	TGTGCCAGCAGTGCCACAGGGTTAGAGACCCAGTACTTC
few	TRBD2	TRBV7-9	16	TRBJ2-2	CASSSRSGRDTGELFF	TGTGCCAGCAGCTCGCGTAGCGGGAGGGACACCGGGGAGCTGTTTTTT
many	TRBD2	TRBV12-3/TRBV12-4	16	TRBJ2-3	CASSLGTSGSTDTQYF	TGTGCCAGCAGTTTGGGGACTAGCGGTAGCACAGATACGCAGTATTTT
many	TRBD2	TRBV7-3	14	TRBJ2-4	CASSLAGGGDIQYF	TGTGCCAGCAGCTTAGCGGGAGGTGGGGACATTCAGTACTTC
NA	NA	TRBV28	13	TRBJ2-5	CAGSPSRLETQHF	TGTGCCGGCAGTCCCTCGCGGCTAGAGACCCAGCACTTC
few	TRBD2	TRBV20-1	16	TRBJ2-7	CSARDPRLAGAGEQYF	TGCAGTGCTAGAGACCCCAGACTAGCGGGAGCGGGTGAGCAGTACTTC
NA	NA	TRBV5-8	13	TRBJ1-2	CASSLFRGHGYTF	TGTGCCAGCAGCTTGTTCAGGGGCCATGGCTACACCTTC